This T cell receptor beta chain was captured by sequencing in a study of blood T cells in healthy people across ages. Background on the study: Using template switching, researchers captured about one barcoded beta molecule for each two T cells. Study conclusions and caveats: It was the long-lived donors that had more naive CD4+ cells and higher diversity than aged donors. Roughly linearly, TCR beta diversity per million T cells fell as age increased.

This clonotype occurred many times. Its specificity is unknown. The V gene's germline CDR1 is DFQATT and CDR2 SNEGSKA (reference sequence). CDR3 length: 15 residues. The V and J ends lost 5 bases and 3 bases, in that order; junction bases with no gene match: 7. Primed by a sample-barcoded 5' primer and a J-beta primer mix, a second PCR proceeded for roughly 7 to 11 cycles. In TCRdb, the 5' RACE reads were re-called with MiXCR into one record per CDR3 protein. The sample consists of hundreds of thousands of distinct CDR3 sequences, more than 45% of them appearing once. The chain recombines TRBV20-1 with TRBJ2-7; 13 bases line up with TRBD2. This sequence originates from an elderly woman in good health. Material for sequencing was blood. As DNA, the CDR3 is TGCAGTGCTCCTCAAGGACTAGCGGGAGTCTACGAGCAGTACTTC. This translates into CSAPQGLAGVYEQYF.